This TCR beta chain was identified during a study of T cell changes during pregnancy in multiple sclerosis. Profiled with immunoSEQ multiplex PCR; TCRdb holds only in-frame clones, not every one. The profile shows about 46,000 clones, about 93% of them singletons. The CDR3 extends over 14 amino acids. V lost 4 bases and J lost 3; bases outside the gene matches: 3. CDR1 is SGDLS and CDR2 is YYNGEE in the germline V gene. The genes are TRBV9 and TRBJ2-7, with 11 bases aligning to TRBD2. The receptor's source is a female donor with multiple sclerosis, enrolled in a pregnancy study. Specimen: CD4+ T cells from peripheral blood mononuclear cells, collected after pregnancy. CDR3 loop: CASSTGLAGYEQYF. CDR3 DNA sequence: TGTGCCAGCAGCACCGGACTAGCGGGCTACGAGCAGTACTTC.